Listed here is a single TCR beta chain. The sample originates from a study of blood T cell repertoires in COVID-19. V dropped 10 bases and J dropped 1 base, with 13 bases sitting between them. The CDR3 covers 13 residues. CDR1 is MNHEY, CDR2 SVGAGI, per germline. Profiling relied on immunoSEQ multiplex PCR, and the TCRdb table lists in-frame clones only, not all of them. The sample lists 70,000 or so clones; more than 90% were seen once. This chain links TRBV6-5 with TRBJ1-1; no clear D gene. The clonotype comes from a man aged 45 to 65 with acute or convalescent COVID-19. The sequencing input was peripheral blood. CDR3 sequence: CATLWRENTEAFF. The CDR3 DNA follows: TGTGCCACCCTATGGAGGGAGAACACTGAAGCTTTCTTT.